The present entry profiles one TCR beta chain with its context. Its antigen is currently unknown. Assay: immunoSEQ multiplex PCR; the TCRdb copy retains only in-frame clones and omits some. The sample carries under 40,000 clones, roughly 70% recorded once. The record originates from a study of radiotherapy plus CTLA-4 blockade in lung cancer. Points from the study as a whole: Alongside interferon-beta, early blood T cell clone dynamics were reportedly the best predictor of response.

Losses at the gene ends were 6 bases for V and 7 bases for J; bases not matched to a gene: 10. This CDR3 spans 15 amino acids. Germline V gene sequence: CDR1 LNHDA, CDR2 SQIVND (reference sequence). This sample comprised peripheral blood, obtained from a patient treated with radiotherapy plus ipilimumab. The TCR sequence derives from a human donor with non-small cell lung cancer who had stable disease on radiotherapy plus ipilimumab. The V gene is TRBV19, the J gene TRBJ2-2; TRBD2 matches at 8 bases. The CDR3 sequence is CASRGRSGSDGELFF. CDR3 sequence (DNA): TGTGCCAGTAGAGGGAGGAGCGGGAGTGACGGGGAGCTGTTTTTT.